The next 19 T cell receptor beta chains were all read from a single sample in a study of T cell responses to AZD1222 COVID-19 vaccine. The repertoire was sequenced with immunoSEQ multiplex PCR; TCRdb's copy has only in-frame clones and lacks some. The data show more than 110,000 clones, nearly 95% seen once. Specimen: peripheral blood, collected 28 days after the second AZD1222 dose. These receptors all come from an adult who received the AZD1222 COVID-19 vaccine.

V gene TRBV5-4 combines with J gene TRBJ2-6; D is unclear. The CDR3 totals 16 residues. Between the trimmed V and J ends, which lost 0 bases and 2 bases, there was a span of 9 bases. The germline V gene has CDR1 SGHNT and CDR2 YYREEE (reference sequence). The CDR3 reads CASSLGDRAGANVLTF. CDR3 bases: TGTGCCAGCAGCTTGGGGGATAGAGCTGGGGCCAACGTCCTGACTTTC.

The chain has TRBV5-4 and TRBJ2-1; 7 nucleotides align to TRBD1. The CDR3 contains 15 residues. Germline V gene lookup returns CDR1 SGHNT and CDR2 YYREEE (reference sequence). The J segment lost 3 bases and the V segment lost 3 bases, leaving 6 bases of the junction unmatched. CDR3 nucleotide sequence: TGTGCCAGCAGCTGGGACAGTGGAGGCTACAATGAGCAGTTCTTC. This encodes CASSWDSGGYNEQFF.

This clone has only one observation. The chain couples TRBV2 to TRBJ1-4, with unresolved D. Germline V gene sequence: CDR1 SNHLY, CDR2 FYNNEI. The CDR3 consists of 14 residues. The ends were cut back, 1 base at V and 13 bases at J, with 16 bases in the middle. In nucleotides, the CDR3 is TGTGCCAGCAGTGAAGAGTTCCTGTTGCGGGGACTGTTTTTT. It encodes CASSEEFLLRGLFF.

The chain carries TRBV18 and TRBJ1-5; 9 nucleotides line up with TRBD1. The CDR3 is 17 amino acids. Germline CDR1 is KGHSH and CDR2 is LQKENI. V was pared by 5 bases and J by 2 bases, with 10 bases of the junction left unmatched. CDR3 amino acids: CASSSTTGGAGNQPQHF. The DNA for the CDR3 is TGTGCCAGCTCATCAACAACAGGGGGCGCGGGCAATCAGCCCCAGCATTTT.

The genes are TRBV19 and TRBJ1-1; D uncertain. Germline V gene sequence: CDR1 LNHDA, CDR2 SQIVND (reference sequence). This CDR3 region has 15 residues. V lost 0 bases and J 3 bases, leaving 11 bases between the germline ends. The DNA for the CDR3 is TGTGCCAGTAGTATAGATCTGAAGGGATACACTGAAGCTTTCTTT. Translation gives CASSIDLKGYTEAFF.

J is TRBJ2-7 and V is TRBV5-4, with unresolved D. The germline gives CDR1 SGHNT, CDR2 YYREEE (reference sequence). The CDR3 contains 13 residues. The V end was cut by 2 bases, the J end by 1 base, with 7 bases between. The CDR3 spells CASSFDNSYEQYF. CDR3 DNA sequence: TGTGCCAGCAGCTTTGACAATTCCTACGAGCAGTACTTC.

The chain uses TRBV6-5 and TRBJ1-3; possible D gene TRBD1, 5 bases. The CDR3 is made up of 13 amino acids. Trimming left V 7 bases short and J 8 bases short, with 15 bases between. CDR1 and CDR2 (germline): MNHEY, SVGAGI. CDR3 residues: CASKKWGEDTIYF. The CDR3 region has the DNA TGTGCCAGCAAGAAATGGGGGGAAGACACCATATATTTT.

The chain couples TRBV19 to TRBJ1-1, with D tentatively TRBD1 (6 bases). Germline CDR1 is LNHDA and CDR2 is SQIVND (reference sequence). V lost 5 bases, J lost 0 bases, and 10 bases lay in between. The CDR3 consists of 14 residues. CDR3 sequence reads: CASSHGQLNTEAFF. Here the CDR3 DNA reads TGTGCCAGTAGTCACGGACAGCTGAACACTGAAGCTTTCTTT.

The chain carries TRBV6-1 and TRBJ1-2; possibly TRBD1 for D (5 bases). The CDR3 totals 13 residues. Germline V gives CDR1 MNHNS, CDR2 SASEGT. Trimming removed 2 bases at V and 5 bases at J, with 9 bases between. Here the CDR3 reads CASSERGRYGYTF. DNA for the CDR3: TGTGCCAGCAGTGAACGGGGGAGGTATGGCTACACCTTC.

The chain employs TRBV27 and TRBJ1-2; 9 positions agree with TRBD1. Germline-derived CDR1 and CDR2 are MNHEY and SMNVEV (reference sequence). This CDR3 region has 13 residues. The V segment lost 6 bases and the J segment 8 bases; nucleotides outside the gene matches: 7. The CDR3 is CASSKDRGDGYTF. CDR3 nucleotides: TGTGCCAGCAGCAAGGACAGGGGCGACGGCTACACCTTC.

The V and J genes are TRBV9 and TRBJ1-1; D call uncertain. The germline V gene encodes CDR1 SGDLS and CDR2 YYNGEE. The V end was cut by 1 base, the J end by 1 base, with 11 bases between. The CDR3 has 15 amino acids. The CDR3, as DNA: TGTGCCAGCAGCGTACATCTGACCTCGAACACTGAAGCTTTCTTT. Its protein product is CASSVHLTSNTEAFF.

CDR3 sequence reads: CASSPRGRNTGELFF. The CDR3 DNA follows: TGTGCCAGCAGCCCTAGGGGGAGAAACACCGGGGAGCTGTTTTTT. The rearrangement links TRBV14 to TRBJ2-2, with D perhaps TRBD1 (6 bases). V lost 4 bases to trimming and J lost 2 bases, with 11 bases between them. This CDR3 is 15 amino acids long. Germline-derived CDR1 and CDR2 are SGHDN and FVKESK.

The V gene is TRBV9, the J gene TRBJ2-7, with 8 bases aligning to TRBD1. CDR1 and CDR2 from the germline V gene are SGDLS and YYNGEE. The ends lost 3 bases at V and 3 bases at J; junction bases unmatched: 5. CDR3 length equals 14 residues. The CDR3 here is CASSATGQVYEQYF. In DNA form, the CDR3 reads TGTGCCAGCAGCGCTACGGGACAGGTCTACGAGCAGTACTTC.

This clone came up a few times. The V call is TRBV5-5, the J call TRBJ2-7; 11 bases line up with TRBD2. The trim removed 1 base at V and 5 bases at J, leaving 8 bases unmatched. CDR3 length equals 16 residues. Germline V gene data show CDR1 as SGHKS and CDR2 as YYEKEE (reference sequence). The DNA for the CDR3 is TGTGCCAGCAGCTTGAAGGTTCTAGCGGGAGGAGACGAGCAGTACTTC. This encodes CASSLKVLAGGDEQYF. Full variable domain (outside the CDR3, taken from reference TRBV5-5 and TRBJ2-7): DAGVTQSPTHLIKTRGQQVTLRCSPISGHKSVSWYQQVLGQGPQFIFQYYEKEERGRGNFPDRFSARQFPNYSSELNVNALLLGDSALYLCASSLKVLAGGDEQYFGPGTRLTVT.

This chain connects TRBV7-2 to TRBJ1-1; D remains ambiguous. The germline V gene has CDR1 SGHTA and CDR2 FQGNSA. Trimming stripped 5 bases from V and 1 base from J, with 8 bases between. This CDR3 is 13 amino acids long. CDR3 residues: CASSAQKNTEAFF. CDR3 in DNA: TGTGCCAGCAGCGCTCAGAAGAACACTGAAGCTTTCTTT.

This chain joins TRBV28 and TRBJ2-1; a possible D gene is TRBD1 (8 bases). Deletions cut 5 bases from V and 9 bases from J, with 17 bases between. This CDR3 has 14 residues. Germline assignment: CDR1 MDHEN and CDR2 SYDVKM. The CDR3 nucleotides are TGTGCCAGCAGTCCCCCCCACAGGGGGGGTGAGCAGTTCTTC. Protein product: CASSPPHRGGEQFF.

The chain uses TRBV29-1 and TRBJ2-1; TRBD2 aligns across 10 bases. The trim removed 1 base at V and 10 bases at J, leaving 10 bases unmatched. Germline V CDR1 and CDR2: SQVTM, ANQGSEA. The CDR3 extends over 15 amino acids. Here the CDR3 DNA reads TGCAGCGTTGAAGTTCCTAGCGGGGGTCCGCAGGAGCAGTTCTTC. This codes for CSVEVPSGGPQEQFF.

V and J are TRBV4-1 and TRBJ1-5; no reliable D call. The CDR3 covers 13 residues. CDR1 MGHRA and CDR2 YSYEKL come from the germline V gene. Trimming left V 1 base short and J 5 bases short, with 6 bases between. The CDR3 loop reads CASSQGRDQPQHF. In DNA, the CDR3 is TGCGCCAGCAGCCAAGGGCGCGATCAGCCCCAGCATTTT.

The chain combines TRBV2 with TRBJ1-1; 8 bases line up with TRBD1. Germline CDR1 SNHLY, CDR2 FYNNEI. The CDR3 runs 14 residues. V lost 6 bases and J lost 1; bases outside the gene matches: 4. The CDR3 region has the DNA TGTGCCAGCAGACTGACAGGGGAGAACACTGAAGCTTTCTTT. Protein sequence: CASRLTGENTEAFF.